The rows below give T cell receptor beta chains drawn from one sample of a study of shared clonotypes between healthy human individuals. Assay used: immunoSEQ multiplex PCR; TCRdb lists only in-frame clones, some missing. The data show some 2,400,000 clones, approximately 96% seen once. Sequences were obtained from naive CD4+ T cells sorted from blood. These receptors all come from a man in his late teens or twenties in good health. Both conserved end residues are part of each CDR3.

J	V	CDR3
TRBJ2-1	TRBV10-1	CASSESGSFSYNEQFF
TRBJ1-4	TRBV30	CAWSVGAGVREKLFF
TRBJ1-2	TRBV5-4	CASSLDRVYGYTF
TRBJ2-3	TRBV5-4	CASSYNLDTQYF
TRBJ1-5	TRBV28	CASGQGDQPQHF
TRBJ2-7	TRBV6-1	CASTRGLAYEQYF
TRBJ1-1	TRBV9	CASSPAGGVGNTEAFF
TRBJ1-5	TRBV6-6	CASSYSTGTSNQPQHF
TRBJ1-2	TRBV2	CASRAEGARGYGYTF
TRBJ2-3	TRBV2	CASSERTTDTQYF
TRBJ1-2	TRBV25-1	CASRSGQGADGYTF
TRBJ1-1	TRBV27	CASSYPGPNTEAFF
TRBJ1-6	TRBV7-9	CASSPGQHNSPLHF
TRBJ1-1	TRBV18	CASSVGQGALGAFF
TRBJ2-3	TRBV12-5	CASGLVMGGAGGTDTQYF
TRBJ2-5	TRBV18	CASSPPGETQYF